This section outlines one T cell receptor (beta chain) sequence together with its context. Its antigen is currently unknown. This record belongs to a study of T cell responses to AZD1222 COVID-19 vaccine. Findings of the study overall: Females outnumbered males among donors, who were mostly white British; clonal diversity was possibly underestimated.

V lost 0 bases and J lost 6, with 16 bases in between. Germline V gene data show CDR1 as LNHNV and CDR2 as YYDKDF (reference sequence). This CDR3 contains 16 residues. Only in-frame clones appear in the TCRdb table, and some are missing; sequencing was by immunoSEQ multiplex PCR. The top ten clones hold approximately 5.4% of a sample with about 150,000 clones, around 83% of them seen once. The chain joins TRBV15 to TRBJ2-3; D unresolved. The sequence came from an adult who received the AZD1222 COVID-19 vaccine. The sequencing here drew on peripheral blood, taken 28 days after the second AZD1222 dose. The CDR3 nucleotides read TGTGCCACCAGCAGAGATCCCGCCTCCCGGCGGGATACGCAGTATTTT. It codes for CATSRDPASRRDTQYF.